Listed here are 5 T cell receptor beta chains from one sample, sequenced in a study of blood T cell repertoires in COVID-19. Repertoires were generated with immunoSEQ multiplex PCR, while TCRdb's copy carries only in-frame clones and drops some. The table includes fewer than 400,000 clones, approximately 83% detected once. Material for sequencing was PBMCs or T cells enriched from blood (not recorded which). The receptors were gathered from a man in his thirties or forties who had recovered from COVID-19.

The chain couples TRBV5-1 to TRBJ1-5, with a tentative D call TRBD1 (6 bases). Germline values: CDR1 SGHRS, CDR2 YFSETQ. Trimming took off 0 bases at V and 0 bases at J, with 10 bases between the two ends. This CDR3 is built from 16 residues. CDR3 in amino acids: CASSLGSGDSNQPQHF. The DNA of the CDR3 is TGCGCCAGCAGCTTGGGGTCAGGGGATAGCAATCAGCCCCAGCATTTT.

The chain carries TRBV7-3 and TRBJ1-2; TRBD1 is a possible D gene (6 bases). The CDR3 has 12 amino acids. With 5 bases removed from V and 14 bases from J, the gap between germline ends came to 18 bases. Looked up from germline, CDR1 is SGHTA and CDR2 is FQGTGA. The CDR3 DNA follows: TGTGCCAGCAGCCCCTCAACCGGGACACCTACCTTC. Protein: CASSPSTGTPTF.

The V gene is TRBV10-3, the J gene TRBJ1-4; D gene ambiguous. Trimming removed 6 bases at V and 3 bases at J, with 8 bases between. This CDR3 is built from 13 residues. Germline values: CDR1 ENHRY, CDR2 SYGVKD. CDR3 nucleotides: TGTGCCATCAGGCGTGTATCTAATGAAAAACTGTTTTTT. Encoded protein: CAIRRVSNEKLFF.

This chain joins TRBV7-9 and TRBJ1-3, with D possibly matching TRBD1 (5 bases). The germline CDR1 and CDR2 sequences are SEHNR and FQNEAQ (reference sequence). The CDR3 length is 16 residues. The ends were cut back, 3 bases at V and 0 bases at J, with 12 bases in the middle. CDR3 coding DNA: TGTGCCAGCAGCTTTCGACAGCGAACCTCTGGAAACACCATATATTTT. It codes for CASSFRQRTSGNTIYF.

This clone was seen a handful of times. The chain links TRBV3-1 (or the pseudogene TRBV3-2) to TRBJ1-2; D is unresolved. Germline loops: CDR1 LGHDT, CDR2 YNNKEL (reference sequence). Trimming pared 1 base from V and 4 bases from J, leaving 16 bases between. This CDR3 is built from 16 residues. DNA for the CDR3: TGTGCCAGCAGCCAAGCTCAGCGGGAGAAGGGCTATGGCTACACCTTC. The encoded protein is CASSQAQREKGYGYTF.